The clone carrying this T cell receptor (beta chain) was counted once. The data stem from a study of blood T cell repertoires in COVID-19. Whole-study context: Sites across the United States, Italy and Spain contributed samples from acute and convalescent COVID-19. The analysed material was cDNA or gDNA that came from T cells, B-cell-depleted T cells, or PBMCs.

Per the original methods: The authors estimated nucleated cell counts from reference gene primer amplification. Sequenced by immunoSEQ multiplex PCR; TCRdb stores in-frame clones only, minus some. That table is the source of V, J and clone size, and D and trimming were worked out from the DNA. The repertoire includes roughly 32,000 clones, around 88% of them detected once, and 20% to 30% sits in the top ten. The junction had 5 bases not matched to a gene; V was cut back by 0 bases and J by 2 bases. CDR1 is SGHDT, CDR2 YYEEEE, per germline. CDR3 length equals 16 residues. The genes are TRBV5-6 and TRBJ2-5; 9 positions agree with TRBD1. This sequence was found in a human donor in a cohort sampled during active COVID-19. The sample was peripheral blood. The CDR3 sequence: CASSLVGTGMQETQYF. The CDR3 DNA sequence: TGTGCCAGCAGCTTGGTAGGGACAGGGATGCAAGAGACCCAGTACTTC. The full variable domain, rest sourced from reference TRBV5-6 and TRBJ2-5, is DAGVTQSPTHLIKTRGQQVTLRCSPKSGHDTVSWYQQALGQGPQFIFQYYEEEERQRGNFPDRFSGHQFPNYSSELNVNALLLGDSALYLCASSLVGTGMQETQYFGPGTRLLVL.